These 5 T cell receptor beta chains came from one sample sequenced in a study of identical twins. MiXCR, applied by TCRdb to the 5' RACE reads, yields one record per CDR3 protein. This sample has about 330,000 distinct CDR3 sequences, with 9% to 15% found just once. The same sample was also used in a study of yellow fever vaccine responses in identical twins.

The source material was CD8+ T cells sorted from blood. Source of these receptors: a woman under 30 in good health.

The V and J genes are TRBV10-3 and TRBJ2-7; 8 bases match TRBD1. This CDR3 contains 13 residues. CDR1 ENHRY and CDR2 SYGVKD come from the germline V gene. V gave up 9 bases and J gave up 7 bases; unmatched junction bases: 11. Written as DNA, the CDR3 is TGTGCCATTGGGACAGGCGCGGTGGGGGAGCAGTACTTC. It is translated as CAIGTGAVGEQYF.

The chain joins TRBV27 to TRBJ1-3, with 8 nucleotides matching TRBD1. This CDR3 has 16 amino acids. In germline, CDR1 is MNHEY, CDR2 SMNVEV (reference sequence). V was clipped by 5 bases and J by 2 bases; unmatched bases: 8. The CDR3 spells CASSPRQGKTGNTIYF. As DNA, the CDR3 is TGTGCCAGCAGTCCGCGACAGGGGAAAACTGGAAACACCATATATTTT.

This clonotype was seen ten or more times. The CDR3 nucleotides are TGTGCCAGCAGCTTAGGCGGGAGGAGGACAGATACGCAGTATTTT. Its translation is CASSLGGRRTDTQYF. The chain couples TRBV7-9 to TRBJ2-3, with 8 nucleotides matching TRBD2. The CDR3 sequence is 15 residues long. The V gene end was trimmed by 1 base and the J gene end by 3 bases; junction bases not matched to a gene: 3. CDR1 is SEHNR and CDR2 is FQNEAQ in the germline V gene (reference sequence).

This clonotype has a handful of counts. The genes are TRBV12-1 and TRBJ2-7; no DNA check was done on the table's D call, TRBD2. TRBV12-1 is described as a pseudogene. CDR3 size: 23 residues. The CDR3, as DNA: TGTGCCAGCAGCTTTGACCCCTCAAGGACAGACGAAGTAGCGGGGTCTCTCAACTACGAGCAGTACTTC. Translation: CASSFDPSRTDEVAGSLNYEQYF.

The rearrangement uses TRBV27 and TRBJ2-6, with D unresolved. The CDR3 has 17 amino acids. V was clipped by 3 bases and J by 0 bases, with 12 bases between them. Germline V gene data show CDR1 as MNHEY and CDR2 as SMNVEV (reference sequence). The CDR3 sequence: CASSFRLISSGANVLTF. The CDR3 DNA reads TGTGCCAGCAGTTTTAGGTTAATCAGCTCTGGGGCCAACGTCCTGACTTTC.